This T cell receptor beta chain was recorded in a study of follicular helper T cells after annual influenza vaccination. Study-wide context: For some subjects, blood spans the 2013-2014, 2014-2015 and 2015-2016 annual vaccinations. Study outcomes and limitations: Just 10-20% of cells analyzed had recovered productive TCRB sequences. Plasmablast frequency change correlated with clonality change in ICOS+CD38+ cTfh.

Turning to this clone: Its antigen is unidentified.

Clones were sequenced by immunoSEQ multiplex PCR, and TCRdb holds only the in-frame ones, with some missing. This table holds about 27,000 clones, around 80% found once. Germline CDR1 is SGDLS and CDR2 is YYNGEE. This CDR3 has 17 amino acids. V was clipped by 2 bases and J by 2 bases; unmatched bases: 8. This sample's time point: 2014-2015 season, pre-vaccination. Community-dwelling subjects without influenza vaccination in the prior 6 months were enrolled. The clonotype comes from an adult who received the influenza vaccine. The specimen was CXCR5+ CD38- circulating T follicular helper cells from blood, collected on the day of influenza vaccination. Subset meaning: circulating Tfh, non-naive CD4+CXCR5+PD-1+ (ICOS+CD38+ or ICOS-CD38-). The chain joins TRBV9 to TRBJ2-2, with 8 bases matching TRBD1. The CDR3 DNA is TGTGCCAGCAGCGTCTATGACAGGGGAATAAACACCGGGGAGCTGTTTTTT. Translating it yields CASSVYDRGINTGELFF.